The 30 T cell receptor beta chains below all came from one sample that was sequenced in a study of blood T cell repertoires in COVID-19. Measured with immunoSEQ multiplex PCR; TCRdb has only the in-frame clones, and not every one. The sample includes roughly 180,000 clones, 75% to 90% of them seen just once. The source material was PBMCs or T cells enriched from blood (not recorded which). The receptors here all came from a woman aged 50 to 65 who had recovered from COVID-19.

The chain employs TRBV29-1 and TRBJ1-4, with D perhaps matching TRBD1 (5 bases). The V gene's germline CDR1 is SQVTM and CDR2 ANQGSEA. The CDR3 runs to 14 residues. V was shortened by 7 bases and J by 6 bases, with 18 bases between the two germline ends. CDR3 sequence (DNA): TGCAGCGCCCTCAATGGGGCGGGGGATGAAAAACTGTTTTTT. Protein product: CSALNGAGDEKLFF.

The J gene is TRBJ2-3, the V gene TRBV19; 7 nucleotides line up with TRBD1. The germline V gene encodes CDR1 LNHDA and CDR2 SQIVND (reference sequence). The CDR3 extends over 15 amino acids. V lost 4 bases, J lost 0 bases, and 4 bases stayed unmatched. CDR3 sequence: CASSTMDRSTDTQYF. The CDR3 DNA reads as TGTGCCAGTAGTACCATGGACAGGAGCACAGATACGCAGTATTTT.

The gene calls are TRBV30 and TRBJ2-2; 7 bases agree with TRBD1. Looked up from germline, CDR1 is GTSNPN and CDR2 is SVGIG (reference sequence). V lost 2 bases and J lost 6; bases outside the gene matches: 9. The CDR3 runs 15 residues. The CDR3 loop reads CAWSTKQGRAGELFF. The CDR3 DNA is TGTGCCTGGAGTACCAAACAGGGGCGCGCCGGGGAGCTGTTTTTT.

The chain couples TRBV6-2 or TRBV6-3 to TRBJ2-7, with D unresolved. The CDR3 covers 13 residues. The germline V and J ends were trimmed by 0 bases and 1 base, with 4 bases remaining between them. Germline CDR1 reads MNHEY; CDR2 reads SVGEGT. CDR3 in DNA: TGTGCCAGCAGTTACTCGTTATCCTACGAGCAGTACGTC. This codes for CASSYSLSYEQYV.

This clone was observed a few times. The chain carries TRBV4-1 and TRBJ1-5, with D tentatively TRBD1 (5 bases). The CDR3 sequence is 16 residues long. V was pared by 1 base and J by 5 bases, with 15 bases between. CDR1 is MGHRA, CDR2 YSYEKL, per germline. The CDR3 protein is CASSQGGGTTYQPQHF. The CDR3 nucleotides read TGCGCCAGCAGCCAAGGTGGAGGGACCACTTATCAGCCCCAGCATTTT.

The sample holds a few counts of this clone. The chain is built from TRBV5-6 and TRBJ2-1; 8 nucleotides agree with TRBD1. CDR3 length: 16 amino acids. J was trimmed by 5 bases and V by 2 bases; bases with no gene match: 9. Germline CDR1 and CDR2: SGHDT and YYEEEE. In DNA, the CDR3 is TGTGCCAGCAGCTTTTACAGGGACAGGTGGAACAATGAGCAGTTCTTC. As protein: CASSFYRDRWNNEQFF. Full variable domain (rest looked up from reference TRBV5-6 and TRBJ2-1): DAGVTQSPTHLIKTRGQQVTLRCSPKSGHDTVSWYQQALGQGPQFIFQYYEEEERQRGNFPDRFSGHQFPNYSSELNVNALLLGDSALYLCASSFYRDRWNNEQFFGPGTRLTVL.

The chain has TRBV5-1 and TRBJ2-3, with 10 bases matching TRBD1. CDR3 length: 15 amino acids. Germline V lookup: CDR1 SGHRS, CDR2 YFSETQ. Trimming cost V 4 bases and J 1 base; bases outside gene matches: 3. The CDR3 DNA follows: TGCGCCAGCAGCGACAGGGGGCAAGGCACAGATACGCAGTATTTT. This gives the protein CASSDRGQGTDTQYF.

The J gene is TRBJ1-1, the V gene TRBV28; D is ambiguous. This CDR3 contains 13 residues. Germline V gene data show CDR1 as MDHEN and CDR2 as SYDVKM. V dropped 3 bases and J dropped 3 bases, with 8 bases sitting between them. The CDR3 is CASSFYGDTEAFF. The CDR3 DNA follows: TGTGCCAGCAGTTTCTACGGGGACACTGAAGCTTTCTTT.

This chain joins TRBV3-1 (or the pseudogene TRBV3-2) and TRBJ1-3; unclear D gene. CDR1 and CDR2 from the germline V gene are LGHDT and YNNKEL (reference sequence). This CDR3 is 15 amino acids long. V lost 4 bases and J lost 3, with 13 bases in between. CDR3 sequence: CASSLAGESGNTIYF. The CDR3 DNA reads as TGTGCCAGCAGCCTCGCGGGCGAAAGTGGAAACACCATATATTTT.

The gene calls are TRBV13 and TRBJ1-1; perhaps TRBD1 as D (6 bases). V was pared by 1 base and J by 5 bases, with 14 bases between. The CDR3 is 15 residues long. Germline V CDR1 and CDR2: PRHDT, FYEKMQ (reference sequence). The CDR3 loop is CASSLDGGGETEAFF. The CDR3 DNA is TGTGCCAGCAGCTTAGATGGAGGGGGGGAAACTGAAGCTTTCTTT.

V gene TRBV12-3 or TRBV12-4 combines with J gene TRBJ2-3; D gene uncertain. Trimming removed 6 bases from V and 0 bases from J, with 7 bases in between. This CDR3 contains 13 residues. CDR3 amino acids: CASSSQSTDTQYF. CDR3 DNA: TGTGCCAGCAGCTCACAGAGCACAGATACGCAGTATTTT.

CDR3 DNA sequence: TGTGCCATCAGTACTAGCGGAGGATCCACTCCCTACAATGAGCAGTTCTTC. It encodes CAISTSGGSTPYNEQFF. The chain carries TRBV10-3 and TRBJ2-1, with 8 bases matching TRBD2. Germline assignment: CDR1 ENHRY and CDR2 SYGVKD. V shed 5 bases, J shed 2 bases, and the junction held 11 bases outside the gene matches. CDR3 length: 17 amino acids.

This CDR3 is CASSLEAGAKEQYV. The CDR3 DNA reads TGCGCCAGCAGCTTGGAGGCAGGGGCGAAGGAGCAGTACGTC. The chain employs TRBV5-1 and TRBJ2-7; a possible D gene is TRBD1 (6 bases). Germline CDR1 is SGHRS and CDR2 is YFSETQ. This CDR3 has 14 amino acids. V gave up 0 bases and J gave up 7 bases, with 14 bases separating them.

The rearrangement joins TRBV9 to TRBJ1-1, with unresolved D. The CDR3 consists of 13 residues. The V gene's germline CDR1 is SGDLS and CDR2 YYNGEE. V dropped 3 bases and J dropped 1 base, with 7 bases sitting between them. CDR3: CASSARENTEAFF. CDR3 in DNA: TGTGCCAGCAGCGCGAGAGAGAACACTGAAGCTTTCTTT.

As DNA, the CDR3 is TGTGCCAGCAGCCAAGGGGGGACTAGCAGTTACGAGCAGTACGTC. This gives the protein CASSQGGTSSYEQYV. V usage is TRBV14 and J usage is TRBJ2-7, with 9 bases identical to TRBD2. Germline CDR1 reads SGHDN; CDR2 reads FVKESK. V was clipped by 1 base and J by 4 bases; unmatched bases: 5. The CDR3 is made up of 15 amino acids.

The rearrangement uses TRBV30 and TRBJ1-1; D might be TRBD1 (6 bases). Trimming pared 4 bases from V and 3 bases from J, leaving 15 bases between. This CDR3 has 14 residues. The germline gives CDR1 GTSNPN, CDR2 SVGIG (reference sequence). CDR3 region: CAWNPRDIYTEAFF. The CDR3, as DNA: TGTGCCTGGAACCCCAGGGACATTTACACTGAAGCTTTCTTT.

The rearrangement uses TRBV7-2 and TRBJ2-5, with D possibly being TRBD2 (6 bases). The ends were cut back, 6 bases at V and 6 bases at J, with 8 bases in the middle. The CDR3 is 11 amino acids. Germline V gives CDR1 SGHTA, CDR2 FQGNSA. CDR3 nucleotide sequence: TGTGCCAGCAGGGGGAGGCAGACCCAGTACTTC. Its protein product is CASRGRQTQYF.

This rearrangement joins TRBV7-9 to TRBJ1-3, with 8 bases that match TRBD1. With 4 bases clipped from V and 2 bases from J, the junction kept 4 bases outside the gene matches. Germline V lookup: CDR1 SEHNR, CDR2 FQNEAQ (reference sequence). This CDR3 has 15 residues. CDR3 region: CASSSGQGPGNTIYF. CDR3 sequence (DNA): TGTGCCAGCAGCTCTGGACAGGGACCTGGAAACACCATATATTTT.

V is TRBV29-1 and J is TRBJ1-2; D gene unclear. The CDR3 spans 12 residues. V lost 4 bases to trimming and J lost 2 bases, with 8 bases between them. The germline gives CDR1 SQVTM, CDR2 ANQGSEA. CDR3 loop: CSVVLTNYGYTF. CDR3 sequence (DNA): TGCAGCGTTGTCCTAACGAACTATGGCTACACCTTC.

The chain carries TRBV12-5 and TRBJ2-3, with 8 positions matching TRBD1. This CDR3 region has 14 residues. The V gene's germline CDR1 is LGHNT and CDR2 FRNRAP. V dropped 4 bases and J dropped 1; count of bases not matched to a gene: 1. The CDR3 DNA sequence: TGTGCTAGTGGTTCGGACAGGGGCACAGATACGCAGTATTTT. It is translated as CASGSDRGTDTQYF.

This clone was seen once. The CDR3 DNA reads as TGCGCCAGCAGCCCAACACAAACACAGGGGGCAAATTTCTATGGCTACACCTTC. Encoded protein: CASSPTQTQGANFYGYTF. The V and J genes are TRBV5-1 and TRBJ1-2, with TRBD1 matching over 9 bases. The ends lost 4 bases at V and 4 bases at J; junction bases unmatched: 17. The CDR3 is made up of 18 amino acids. Germline V lookup: CDR1 SGHRS, CDR2 YFSETQ.

J is TRBJ1-1 and V is TRBV27; D is perhaps TRBD1 (5 bases). CDR1 and CDR2 (germline): MNHEY, SMNVEV (reference sequence). The V gene lost 5 bases and the J gene lost 6 bases, with 13 bases spanning the gap. The CDR3 loop spans 13 amino acids. The CDR3 here is CASSLSGRSEAFF. CDR3 DNA: TGTGCCAGCAGTCTTTCAGGGCGGTCTGAAGCTTTCTTT.

This clone was counted many times. The rearrangement links TRBV5-1 to TRBJ2-4; TRBD1 matches 8 bases. Per germline, CDR1 SGHRS and CDR2 YFSETQ. CDR3 length equals 15 residues. The J segment lost 0 bases and the V segment lost 6 bases, leaving 5 bases of the junction unmatched. The CDR3: CASKQGDLAKNIQYF. CDR3 bases: TGCGCCAGCAAACAGGGGGATTTAGCCAAAAACATTCAGTACTTC.

The chain employs TRBV10-2 and TRBJ2-2; 8 nucleotides agree with TRBD1. This CDR3 contains 19 residues. CDR1 and CDR2 (germline): WSHSY, SAAADI. After removal of 4 bases from V and 1 base from J, the junction contained 14 bases not matched to a gene. CDR3 DNA sequence: TGCGCCAGCAGTGGGATAGACAGGGGAGCTTTCCTGAACACCGGGGAGCTGTTTTTT. This encodes CASSGIDRGAFLNTGELFF.

The chain links TRBV3-1 (or the pseudogene TRBV3-2) to TRBJ2-1; D call uncertain. The germline CDR1 and CDR2 sequences are LGHDT and YNNKEL (reference sequence). Trimming shortened V by 1 base and J by 6 bases, and 13 bases separated the two germline ends. The CDR3 runs to 15 residues. The CDR3 sequence: CASSQGLVVANEQFF. The CDR3 bases are TGTGCCAGCAGCCAAGGCCTAGTCGTCGCCAATGAGCAGTTCTTC.

V gene TRBV4-1 combines with J gene TRBJ2-1, with D possibly being TRBD2 (6 bases). Germline-derived CDR1 and CDR2 are MGHRA and YSYEKL. Trimming took off 0 bases at V and 0 bases at J, with 9 bases between the two ends. The CDR3 is 16 residues long. The CDR3, as DNA: TGCGCCAGCAGCCAAGAGTCCGGGAGCTCCTACAATGAGCAGTTCTTC. It is translated as CASSQESGSSYNEQFF.

V gene TRBV11-2 combines with J gene TRBJ1-1; D unresolved. In germline, CDR1 is SGHAT, CDR2 FQNNGV. The CDR3 extends over 13 amino acids. Deletions cut 5 bases from V and 10 bases from J, with 17 bases between. DNA of the CDR3: TGTGCCAGCAGCCGACCCGGGAGTGGAGGAGCTTTCTTT. This encodes CASSRPGSGGAFF. The complete variable domain, with remaining parts taken from reference TRBV11-2 and TRBJ1-1, reads EAGVAQSPRYKIIEKRQSVAFWCNPISGHATLYWYQQILGQGPKLLIQFQNNGVVDDSQLPKDRFSAERLKGVDSTLKIQPAKLEDSAVYLCASSRPGSGGAFFGQGTRLTVV.

The chain uses TRBV7-2 and TRBJ2-1; 7 bases map to TRBD2. The CDR3 consists of 16 residues. Germline lookup yields CDR1 SGHTA and CDR2 FQGNSA. Trimming removed 4 bases from V and 2 bases from J; junction bases left unmatched: 8. Here the CDR3 reads CASSSRPSGTYNEQFF. CDR3 nucleotide sequence: TGTGCCAGCAGCTCTCGCCCAAGCGGGACCTACAATGAGCAGTTCTTC.

This clone came up a few times. The chain uses TRBV5-1 and TRBJ2-5, with D perhaps matching TRBD1 (5 bases). The CDR3 totals 14 residues. The germline V and J ends were trimmed by 7 bases and 1 base, with 14 bases remaining between them. Germline CDR1 reads SGHRS; CDR2 reads YFSETQ. In nucleotides, the CDR3 is TGCGCCAGCTTTCAGGGCCGGCCCCAAGAGACCCAGTACTTC. As protein: CASFQGRPQETQYF.

Notes on this clone: The sample carries other DNA sequences with the same CDR3. As DNA, the CDR3 is TGCGCCAGCAGCTTGGGTCTAGCGGGGAGCCAAGAGACCCAGTACTTC. Translated, it gives CASSLGLAGSQETQYF. The V gene is TRBV5-1, the J gene TRBJ2-5, with 9 bases matching TRBD2. The CDR3 covers 16 residues. The trim removed 0 bases at V and 1 base at J, leaving 4 bases unmatched. Germline CDR1 SGHRS, CDR2 YFSETQ.